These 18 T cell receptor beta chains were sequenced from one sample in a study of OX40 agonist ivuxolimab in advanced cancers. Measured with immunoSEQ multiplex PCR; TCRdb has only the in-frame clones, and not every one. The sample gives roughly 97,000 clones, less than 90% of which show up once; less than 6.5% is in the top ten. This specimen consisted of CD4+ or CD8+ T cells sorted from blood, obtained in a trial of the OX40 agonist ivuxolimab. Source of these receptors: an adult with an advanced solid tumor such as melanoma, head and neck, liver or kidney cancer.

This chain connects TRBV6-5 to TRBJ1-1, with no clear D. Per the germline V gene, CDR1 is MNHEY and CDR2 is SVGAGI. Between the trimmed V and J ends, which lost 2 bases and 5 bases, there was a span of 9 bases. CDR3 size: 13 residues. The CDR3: CASSYSRVTEAFF. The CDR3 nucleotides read TGTGCCAGCAGTTACAGCCGGGTGACTGAAGCTTTCTTT.

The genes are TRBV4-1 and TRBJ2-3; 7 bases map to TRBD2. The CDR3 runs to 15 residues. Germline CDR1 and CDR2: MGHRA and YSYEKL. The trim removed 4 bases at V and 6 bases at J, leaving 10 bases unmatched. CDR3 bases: TGCGCCAGCAGCCGAGCACTAGCGCCGGAGGATACGCAGTATTTT. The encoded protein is CASSRALAPEDTQYF.

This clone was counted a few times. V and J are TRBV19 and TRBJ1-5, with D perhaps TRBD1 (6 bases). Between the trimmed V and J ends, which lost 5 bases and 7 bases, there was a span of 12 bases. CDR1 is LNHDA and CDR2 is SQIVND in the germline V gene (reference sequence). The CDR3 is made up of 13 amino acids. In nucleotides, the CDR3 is TGTGCCAGTAGTGGGGGGCAAGGGCAGCCCCAGCATTTT. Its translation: CASSGGQGQPQHF. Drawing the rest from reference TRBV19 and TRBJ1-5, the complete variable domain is DGGITQSPKYLFRKEGQNVTLSCEQNLNHDAMYWYRQDPGQGLRLIYYSQIVNDFQKGDIAEGYSVSREKKESFPLTVTSAQKNPTAFYLCASSGGQGQPQHFGDGTRLSIL.

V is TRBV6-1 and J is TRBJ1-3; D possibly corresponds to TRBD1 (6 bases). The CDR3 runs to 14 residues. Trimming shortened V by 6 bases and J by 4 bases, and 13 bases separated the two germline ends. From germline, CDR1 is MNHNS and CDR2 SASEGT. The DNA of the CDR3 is TGTGCCAGCAGGAATCCAGGGACAGGAAACACCATATATTTT. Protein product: CASRNPGTGNTIYF.

CDR3 in DNA: TGCGCCAGCAGCCCCGGAACTGGGGCCAACGTCCTGACTTTC. Amino acids: CASSPGTGANVLTF. The V gene is TRBV5-1, the J gene TRBJ2-6; D is ambiguous. Germline loops: CDR1 SGHRS, CDR2 YFSETQ. The germline V and J ends were trimmed by 4 bases and 2 bases, with 7 bases remaining between them. This CDR3 comprises 14 residues.

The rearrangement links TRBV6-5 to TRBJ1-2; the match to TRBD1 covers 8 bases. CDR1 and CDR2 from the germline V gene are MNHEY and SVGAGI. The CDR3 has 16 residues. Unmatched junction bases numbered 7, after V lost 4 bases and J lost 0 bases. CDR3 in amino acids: CASSWGMGQANYGYTF. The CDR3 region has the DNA TGTGCCAGCAGTTGGGGGATGGGACAGGCTAACTATGGCTACACCTTC.

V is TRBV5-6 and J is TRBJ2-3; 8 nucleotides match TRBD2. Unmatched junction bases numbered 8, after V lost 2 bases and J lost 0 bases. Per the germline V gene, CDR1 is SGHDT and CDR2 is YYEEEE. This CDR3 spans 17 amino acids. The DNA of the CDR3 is TGTGCCAGCAGCTTAGGCGGGAGGCCTCCTAGCACAGATACGCAGTATTTT. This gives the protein CASSLGGRPPSTDTQYF. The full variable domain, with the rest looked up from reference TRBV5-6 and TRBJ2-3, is DAGVTQSPTHLIKTRGQQVTLRCSPKSGHDTVSWYQQALGQGPQFIFQYYEEEERQRGNFPDRFSGHQFPNYSSELNVNALLLGDSALYLCASSLGGRPPSTDTQYFGPGTRLTVL.

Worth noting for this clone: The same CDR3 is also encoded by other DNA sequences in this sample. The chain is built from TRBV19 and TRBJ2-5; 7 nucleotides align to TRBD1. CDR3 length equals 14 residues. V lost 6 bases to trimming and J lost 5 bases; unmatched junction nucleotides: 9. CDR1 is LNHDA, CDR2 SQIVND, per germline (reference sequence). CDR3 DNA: TGTGCCAGTAGCACCGGGACAGCTAGGGAGACCCAGTACTTC. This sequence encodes CASSTGTARETQYF.

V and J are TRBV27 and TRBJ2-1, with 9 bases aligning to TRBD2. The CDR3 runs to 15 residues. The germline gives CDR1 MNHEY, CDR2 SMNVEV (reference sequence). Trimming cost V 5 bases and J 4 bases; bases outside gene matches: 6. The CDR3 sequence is CASSKRLAEYNEQFF. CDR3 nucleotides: TGTGCCAGCAGTAAACGACTAGCGGAGTACAATGAGCAGTTCTTC.

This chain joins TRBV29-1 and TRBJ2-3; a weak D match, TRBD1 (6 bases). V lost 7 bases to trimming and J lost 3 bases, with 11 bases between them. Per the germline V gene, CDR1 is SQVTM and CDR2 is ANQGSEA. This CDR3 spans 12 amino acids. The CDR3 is CSAGEMTDTQYF. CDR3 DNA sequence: TGCAGCGCAGGGGAAATGACAGATACGCAGTATTTT.

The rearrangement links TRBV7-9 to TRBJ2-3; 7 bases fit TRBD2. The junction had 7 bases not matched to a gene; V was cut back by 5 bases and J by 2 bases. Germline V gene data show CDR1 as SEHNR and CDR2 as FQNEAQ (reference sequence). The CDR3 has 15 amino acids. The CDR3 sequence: CASSIGGSYTDTQYF. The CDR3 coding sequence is TGTGCCAGCAGCATCGGGGGGTCGTACACAGATACGCAGTATTTT.

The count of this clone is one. CDR3: CASSLGTGGYEKLFF. The DNA for the CDR3 is TGTGCCAGCAGCTTAGGGACAGGGGGATATGAAAAACTGTTTTTT. The genes are TRBV7-9 and TRBJ1-4; 10 positions agree with TRBD1. The CDR3 has 15 residues. Per the germline V gene, CDR1 is SEHNR and CDR2 is FQNEAQ (reference sequence). V shed 1 base, J shed 6 bases, and the junction held 2 bases outside the gene matches.

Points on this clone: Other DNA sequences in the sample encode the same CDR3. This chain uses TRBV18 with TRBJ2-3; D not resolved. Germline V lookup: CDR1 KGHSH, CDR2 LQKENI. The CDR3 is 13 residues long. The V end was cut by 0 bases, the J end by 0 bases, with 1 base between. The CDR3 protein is CASSPPSTDTQYF. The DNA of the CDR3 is TGTGCCAGCTCACCACCGAGCACAGATACGCAGTATTTT. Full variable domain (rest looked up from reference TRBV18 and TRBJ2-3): NAGVMQNPRHLVRRRGQEARLRCSPMKGHSHVYWYRQLPEEGLKFMVYLQKENIIDESGMPKERFSAEFPKEGPSILRIQQVVRGDSAAYFCASSPPSTDTQYFGPGTRLTVL.

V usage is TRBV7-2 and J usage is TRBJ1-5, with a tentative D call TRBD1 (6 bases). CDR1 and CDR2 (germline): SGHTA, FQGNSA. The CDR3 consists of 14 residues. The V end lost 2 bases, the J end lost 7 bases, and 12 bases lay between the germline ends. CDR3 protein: CASSLKGGGQPQHF. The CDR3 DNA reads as TGTGCCAGCAGCTTAAAAGGGGGGGGCCAGCCCCAGCATTTT.

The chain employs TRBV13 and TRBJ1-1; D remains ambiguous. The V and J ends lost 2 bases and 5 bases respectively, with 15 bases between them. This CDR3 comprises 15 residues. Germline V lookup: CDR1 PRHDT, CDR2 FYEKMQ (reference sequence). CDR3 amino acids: CASSLILWGDTEAFF. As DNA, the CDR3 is TGTGCCAGCAGCTTAATTCTATGGGGAGATACTGAAGCTTTCTTT.

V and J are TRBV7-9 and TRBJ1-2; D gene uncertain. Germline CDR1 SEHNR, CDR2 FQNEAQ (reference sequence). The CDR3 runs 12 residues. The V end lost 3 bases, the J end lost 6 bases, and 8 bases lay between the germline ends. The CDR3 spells CASSLADNGYTF. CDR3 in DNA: TGTGCCAGCAGCTTGGCGGATAATGGCTACACCTTC.

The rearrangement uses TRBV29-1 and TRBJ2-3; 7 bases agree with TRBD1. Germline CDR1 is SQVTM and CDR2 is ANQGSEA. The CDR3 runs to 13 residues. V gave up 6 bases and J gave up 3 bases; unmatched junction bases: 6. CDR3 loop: CSVTIQGTDTQYF. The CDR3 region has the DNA TGCAGCGTCACTATACAGGGGACAGATACGCAGTATTTT.

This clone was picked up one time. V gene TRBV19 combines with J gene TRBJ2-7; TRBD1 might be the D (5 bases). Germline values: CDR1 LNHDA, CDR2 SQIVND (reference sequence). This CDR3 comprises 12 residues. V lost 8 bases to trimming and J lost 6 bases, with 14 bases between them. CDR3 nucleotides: TGTGCCAGTTCCCGACAAGGGGTCGAGCAGTACTTC. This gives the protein CASSRQGVEQYF.